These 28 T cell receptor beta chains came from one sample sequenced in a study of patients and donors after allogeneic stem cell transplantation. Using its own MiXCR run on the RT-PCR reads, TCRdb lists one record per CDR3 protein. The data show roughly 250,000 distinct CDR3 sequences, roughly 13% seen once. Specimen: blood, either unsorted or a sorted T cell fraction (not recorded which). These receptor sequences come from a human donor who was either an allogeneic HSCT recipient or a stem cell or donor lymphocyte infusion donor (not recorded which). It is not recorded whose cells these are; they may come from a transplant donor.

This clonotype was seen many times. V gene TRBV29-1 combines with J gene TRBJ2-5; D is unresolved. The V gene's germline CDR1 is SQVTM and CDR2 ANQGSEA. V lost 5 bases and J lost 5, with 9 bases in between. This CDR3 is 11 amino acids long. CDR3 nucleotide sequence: TGCAGCGTTCTCCCCGGGGAGACCCAGTACTTC. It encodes CSVLPGETQYF.

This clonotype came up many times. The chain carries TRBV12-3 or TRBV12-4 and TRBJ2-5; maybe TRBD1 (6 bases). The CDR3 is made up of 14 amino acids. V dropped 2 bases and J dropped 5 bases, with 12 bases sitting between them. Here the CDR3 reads CASSLRRGGETQYF. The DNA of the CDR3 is TGTGCCAGCAGTTTACGCAGGGGTGGGGAGACCCAGTACTTC.

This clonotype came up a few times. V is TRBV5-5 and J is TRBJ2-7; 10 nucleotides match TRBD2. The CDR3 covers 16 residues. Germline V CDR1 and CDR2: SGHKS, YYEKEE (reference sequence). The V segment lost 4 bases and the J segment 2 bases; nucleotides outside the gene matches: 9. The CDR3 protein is CASSPTPSGRAYEQYF. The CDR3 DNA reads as TGTGCCAGCAGCCCTACCCCGAGCGGGAGGGCCTACGAGCAGTACTTC.

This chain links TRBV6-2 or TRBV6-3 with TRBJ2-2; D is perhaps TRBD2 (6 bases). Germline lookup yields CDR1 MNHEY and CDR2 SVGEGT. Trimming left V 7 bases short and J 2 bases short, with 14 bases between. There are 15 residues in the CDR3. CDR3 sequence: CASIKGLANTGELFF. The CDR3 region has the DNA TGTGCCAGCATCAAGGGACTGGCTAACACCGGGGAGCTGTTTTTT.

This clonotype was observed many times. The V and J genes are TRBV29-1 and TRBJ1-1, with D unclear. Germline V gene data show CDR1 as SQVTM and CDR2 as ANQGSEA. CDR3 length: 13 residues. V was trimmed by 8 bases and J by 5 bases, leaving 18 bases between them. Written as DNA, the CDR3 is TGCAGCACGTCTCTCTCTAGGGATACTGAAGCTTTCTTT. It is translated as CSTSLSRDTEAFF. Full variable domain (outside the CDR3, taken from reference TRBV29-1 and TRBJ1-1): SAVISQKPSRDICQRGTSLTIQCQVDSQVTMMFWYRQQPGQSLTLIATANQGSEATYESGFVIDKFPISRPNLTFSTLTVSNMSPEDSSIYLCSTSLSRDTEAFFGQGTRLTVV.

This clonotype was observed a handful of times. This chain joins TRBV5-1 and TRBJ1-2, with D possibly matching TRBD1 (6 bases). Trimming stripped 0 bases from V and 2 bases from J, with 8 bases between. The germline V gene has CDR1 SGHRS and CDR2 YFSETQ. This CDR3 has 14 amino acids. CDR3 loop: CASSLAGTNYGYTF. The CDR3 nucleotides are TGCGCCAGCAGCTTGGCCGGGACAAACTATGGCTACACCTTC.

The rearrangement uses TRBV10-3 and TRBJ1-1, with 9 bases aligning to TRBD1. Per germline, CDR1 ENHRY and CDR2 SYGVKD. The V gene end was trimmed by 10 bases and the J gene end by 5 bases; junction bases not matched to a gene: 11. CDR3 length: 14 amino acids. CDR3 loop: CATREQGASTEAFF. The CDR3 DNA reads TGTGCCACAAGAGAACAGGGGGCGAGTACTGAAGCTTTCTTT.

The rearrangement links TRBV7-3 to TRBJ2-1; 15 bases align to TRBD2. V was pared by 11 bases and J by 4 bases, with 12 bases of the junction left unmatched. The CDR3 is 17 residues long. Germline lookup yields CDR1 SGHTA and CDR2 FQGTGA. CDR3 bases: TGTGCCTCCCGATCGGGGGGACTAGCGGGAGGATACAATGAGCAGTTCTTC. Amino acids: CASRSGGLAGGYNEQFF.

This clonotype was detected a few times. CDR3 in DNA: TGTGCCAGCAGCGCCGGGACAGTTTTTTCTAGCACAGATACGCAGTATTTT. It is translated as CASSAGTVFSSTDTQYF. This chain connects TRBV6-1 to TRBJ2-3; the match to TRBD1 covers 7 bases. The germline gives CDR1 MNHNS, CDR2 SASEGT. The CDR3 has 17 amino acids. With 6 bases clipped from V and 0 bases from J, the junction kept 12 bases outside the gene matches.

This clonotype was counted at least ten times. As DNA, the CDR3 is TGTGCCAGCGTGGGGATTAGGGCTGGGGCCAACGTCCTGACTTTC. It is translated as CASVGIRAGANVLTF. V is TRBV2 and J is TRBJ2-6; D remains ambiguous. The CDR3 contains 15 residues. V was shortened by 8 bases and J by 2 bases, with 13 bases between the two germline ends. CDR1 is SNHLY and CDR2 is FYNNEI in the germline V gene.

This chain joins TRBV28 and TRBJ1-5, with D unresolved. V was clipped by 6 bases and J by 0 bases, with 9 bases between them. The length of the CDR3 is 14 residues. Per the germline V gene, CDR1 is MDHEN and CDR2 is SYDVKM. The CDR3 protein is CASSLLNSNQPQHF. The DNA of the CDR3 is TGTGCCAGCAGCCTTCTGAATAGCAATCAGCCCCAGCATTTT.

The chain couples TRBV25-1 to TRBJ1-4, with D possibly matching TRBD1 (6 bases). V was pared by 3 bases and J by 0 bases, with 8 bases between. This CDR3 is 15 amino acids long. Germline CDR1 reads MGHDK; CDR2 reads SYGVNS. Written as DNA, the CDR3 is TGTGCCAGCAGTGATACAGGGACAACTAATGAAAAACTGTTTTTT. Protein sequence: CASSDTGTTNEKLFF.

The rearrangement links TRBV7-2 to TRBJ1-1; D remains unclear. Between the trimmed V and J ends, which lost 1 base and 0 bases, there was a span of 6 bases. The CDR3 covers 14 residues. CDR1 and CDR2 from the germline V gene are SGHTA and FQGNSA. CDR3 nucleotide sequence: TGTGCCAGCAGCTTAGTATACATGAACACTGAAGCTTTCTTT. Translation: CASSLVYMNTEAFF.

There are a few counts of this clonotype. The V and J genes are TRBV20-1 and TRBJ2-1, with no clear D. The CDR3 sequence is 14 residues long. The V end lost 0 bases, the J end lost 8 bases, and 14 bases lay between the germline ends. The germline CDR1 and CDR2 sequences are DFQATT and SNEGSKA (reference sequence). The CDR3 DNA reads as TGCAGTGCTAGAGACCCGGTGGGCATAGATGAGCAGTTCTTC. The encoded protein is CSARDPVGIDEQFF.

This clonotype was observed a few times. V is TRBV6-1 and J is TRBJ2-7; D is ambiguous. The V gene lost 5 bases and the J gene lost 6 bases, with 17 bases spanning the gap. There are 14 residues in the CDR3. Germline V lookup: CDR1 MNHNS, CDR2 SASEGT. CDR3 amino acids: CASSPPGPIVEQYF. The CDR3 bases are TGTGCCAGCAGTCCACCGGGCCCGATAGTCGAGCAGTACTTC.

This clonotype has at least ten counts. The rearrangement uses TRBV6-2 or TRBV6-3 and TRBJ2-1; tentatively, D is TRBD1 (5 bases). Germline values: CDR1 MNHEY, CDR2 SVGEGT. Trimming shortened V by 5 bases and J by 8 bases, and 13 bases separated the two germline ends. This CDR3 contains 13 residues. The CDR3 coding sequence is TGTGCCAGCAGTAACAGGATCCGGGATGAGCAGTTCTTC. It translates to CASSNRIRDEQFF.

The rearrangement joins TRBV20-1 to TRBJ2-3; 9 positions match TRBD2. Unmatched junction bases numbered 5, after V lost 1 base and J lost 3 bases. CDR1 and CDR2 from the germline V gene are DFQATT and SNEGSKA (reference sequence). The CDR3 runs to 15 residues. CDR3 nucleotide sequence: TGCAGTGCTAGAGTGCCTAGCGGGAAAACAGATACGCAGTATTTT. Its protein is CSARVPSGKTDTQYF.

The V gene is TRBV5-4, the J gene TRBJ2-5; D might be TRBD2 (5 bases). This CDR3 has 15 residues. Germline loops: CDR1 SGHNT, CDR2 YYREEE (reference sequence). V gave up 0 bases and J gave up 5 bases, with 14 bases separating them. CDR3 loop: CASSLDPGSRETQYF. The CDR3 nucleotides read TGTGCCAGCAGCTTGGATCCGGGGAGCCGGGAGACCCAGTACTTC.

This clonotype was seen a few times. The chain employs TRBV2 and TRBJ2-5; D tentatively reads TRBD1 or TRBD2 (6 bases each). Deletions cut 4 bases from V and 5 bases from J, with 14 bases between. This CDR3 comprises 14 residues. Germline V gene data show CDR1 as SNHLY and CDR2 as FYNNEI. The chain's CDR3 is CASSVGGARETQYF. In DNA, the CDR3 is TGTGCCAGCAGTGTGGGGGGCGCGAGGGAGACCCAGTACTTC.

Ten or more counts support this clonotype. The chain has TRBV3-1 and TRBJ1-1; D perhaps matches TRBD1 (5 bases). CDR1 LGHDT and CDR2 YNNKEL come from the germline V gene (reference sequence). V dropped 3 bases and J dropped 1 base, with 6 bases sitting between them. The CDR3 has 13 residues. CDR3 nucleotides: TGTGCCAGCAGCCACGGACAGAACACTGAAGCTTTCTTT. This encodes CASSHGQNTEAFF.

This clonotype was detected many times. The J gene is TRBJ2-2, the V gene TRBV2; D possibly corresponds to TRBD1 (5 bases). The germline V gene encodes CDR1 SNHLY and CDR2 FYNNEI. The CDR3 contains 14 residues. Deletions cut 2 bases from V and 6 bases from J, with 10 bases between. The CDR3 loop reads CASSEIQGPGELFF. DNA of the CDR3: TGTGCCAGCAGTGAAATCCAGGGCCCCGGGGAGCTGTTTTTT.

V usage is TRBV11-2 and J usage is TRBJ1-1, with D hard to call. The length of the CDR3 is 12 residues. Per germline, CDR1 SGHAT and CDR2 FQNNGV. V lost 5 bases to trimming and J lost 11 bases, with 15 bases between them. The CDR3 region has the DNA TGTGCCAGCAGCCCGGGGAGAGGGCAGGCTTTCTTT. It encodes CASSPGRGQAFF.

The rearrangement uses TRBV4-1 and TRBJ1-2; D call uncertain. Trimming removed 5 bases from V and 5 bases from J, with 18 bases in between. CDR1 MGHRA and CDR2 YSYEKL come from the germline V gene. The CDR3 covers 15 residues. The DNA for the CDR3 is TGCGCCAGCAGCACAATAGGCAGGAGAATATATGGCTACACCTTC. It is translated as CASSTIGRRIYGYTF.

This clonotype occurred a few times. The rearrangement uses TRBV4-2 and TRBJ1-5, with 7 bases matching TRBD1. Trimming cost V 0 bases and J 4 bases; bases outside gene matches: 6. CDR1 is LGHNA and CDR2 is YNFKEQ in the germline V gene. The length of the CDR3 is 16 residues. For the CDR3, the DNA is TGTGCCAGCAGCCAAGAGGCAGGGGGTAGGAATCAGCCCCAGCATTTT. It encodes CASSQEAGGRNQPQHF.

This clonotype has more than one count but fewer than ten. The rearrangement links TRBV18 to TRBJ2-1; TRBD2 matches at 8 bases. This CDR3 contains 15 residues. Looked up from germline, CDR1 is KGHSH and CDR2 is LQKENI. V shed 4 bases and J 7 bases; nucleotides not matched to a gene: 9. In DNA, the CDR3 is TGTGCCAGCTCACGTCCCGGGACTAGTGAGAATGAGCAGTTCTTC. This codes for CASSRPGTSENEQFF.

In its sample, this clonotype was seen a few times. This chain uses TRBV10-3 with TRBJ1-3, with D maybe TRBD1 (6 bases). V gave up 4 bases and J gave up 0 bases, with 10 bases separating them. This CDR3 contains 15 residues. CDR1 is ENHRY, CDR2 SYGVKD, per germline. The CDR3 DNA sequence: TGTGCCATCAGTGGGGGGCAGAACTCTGGAAACACCATATATTTT. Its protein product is CAISGGQNSGNTIYF.

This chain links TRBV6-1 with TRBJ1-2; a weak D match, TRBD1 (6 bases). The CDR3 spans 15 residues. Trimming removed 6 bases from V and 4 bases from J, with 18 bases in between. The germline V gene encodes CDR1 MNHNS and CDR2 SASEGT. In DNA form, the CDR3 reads TGTGCCAGCAGCCAACTCAGGGGTTCGAGCTATGGCTACACCTTC. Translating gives CASSQLRGSSYGYTF.

CDR3 bases: TGTGCCAGTAGTGCGCCCCGGGGACTGCCCCAGCATTTT. This encodes CASSAPRGLPQHF. The gene calls are TRBV19 and TRBJ1-5, with D perhaps TRBD1 (5 bases). Germline V gene lookup returns CDR1 LNHDA and CDR2 SQIVND (reference sequence). This CDR3 region has 13 residues. V lost 5 bases to trimming and J lost 9 bases, with 14 bases between them.